These 21 T cell receptor beta chains were all obtained from the same sample, sequenced in a study of molecular identifiers for immune sequencing clone quantification. TCRdb recomputed calls from the PCR reads with MiXCR, one row per CDR3 protein. The table includes about 640,000 distinct CDR3 sequences, 15% to 20% detected once. Sequencing input: naive CD8+ T cells from blood, with Jurkat cell RNA spiked in. Subset noted: FACS-sorted CD8+CD4-CCR7+CD45RA+ naive T cells. Receptors originate from a human donor in good health. Some libraries in this study had Jurkat cell RNA spiked in.

As for this clonotype: One base away lies a much larger clone, so this may be a sequencing read error. The gene calls are TRBV14 and TRBJ2-5; D remains ambiguous. Trimming took off 1 base at V and 4 bases at J, with 10 bases between the two ends. Germline V lookup: CDR1 SGHDN, CDR2 FVKESK. The CDR3 runs 14 residues. This CDR3 reads CASSQVPRIETQYF. The CDR3 coding sequence is TGTGCCAGCAGCCAAGTTCCCAGAATAGAGACCCAGTACTTC.

This clonotype was counted a few times. A much larger clone differs from this one at a single base, so this may be a read error. The rearrangement joins TRBV5-3 to TRBJ1-1; 7 bases line up with TRBD1. TRBV5-3 is labeled an ORF, and its function is uncertain. The CDR3 sequence is 15 residues long. CDR3 region: CASSSPNTGVFGAFF. The DNA of the CDR3 is TGTGCCAGCAGCTCTCCTAATACAGGGGTCTTTGGAGCTTTCTTT.

This clonotype was seen at least ten times. The chain is built from TRBV27 and TRBJ2-5; the D is unclear. The germline V gene encodes CDR1 MNHEY and CDR2 SMNVEV (reference sequence). The ends were cut back, 1 base at V and 2 bases at J, with 5 bases in the middle. The CDR3 loop spans 13 amino acids. CDR3 bases: TGTGCCAGCAGTTTATTCATACAAGAGACCCAGTACTTC. Its protein product is CASSLFIQETQYF.

V gene TRBV11-3 combines with J gene TRBJ2-3, with TRBD2 identical over 10 bases. This CDR3 spans 17 amino acids. Germline CDR1 reads SGHNT; CDR2 reads YENEEA. V shed 0 bases, J shed 4 bases, and the junction held 7 bases outside the gene matches. This CDR3 is CASSLEASGSSPDTQYF. Here the CDR3 DNA reads TGTGCCAGCAGCTTAGAGGCTAGCGGGAGCTCCCCAGATACGCAGTATTTT.

The chain is built from TRBV20-1 and TRBJ2-2; the D gene is possibly TRBD2 (5 bases). CDR3 length equals 17 residues. Trimming removed 0 bases at V and 2 bases at J, with 16 bases between. Germline V gene sequence: CDR1 DFQATT, CDR2 SNEGSKA (reference sequence). The CDR3 DNA reads TGCAGTGCTAGAGATCCCACCCCTACTAGTAACACCGGGGAGCTGTTTTTT. This translates into CSARDPTPTSNTGELFF.

In this sample, this clonotype turned up many times. V is TRBV19 and J is TRBJ1-2, with TRBD1 matching 10 bases. The length of the CDR3 is 16 residues. Germline V lookup: CDR1 LNHDA, CDR2 SQIVND (reference sequence). V was clipped by 5 bases and J by 4 bases; unmatched bases: 10. CDR3 protein: CASSPGQGDVGYGYTF. CDR3 DNA sequence: TGTGCCAGTAGTCCCGGACAGGGGGATGTTGGCTATGGCTACACCTTC.

This clonotype was counted at least ten times. The rearrangement links TRBV7-9 to TRBJ2-5; D gene unclear. This CDR3 is 12 amino acids long. The ends were cut back, 1 base at V and 5 bases at J, with 5 bases in the middle. Germline CDR1 and CDR2: SEHNR and FQNEAQ (reference sequence). CDR3 sequence (DNA): TGTGCCAGCAGCTTAGAGGTCGAGACCCAGTACTTC. Encoded protein: CASSLEVETQYF.

In this sample, this clonotype turned up many times. The chain couples TRBV9 to TRBJ2-7; TRBD2 matches at 8 bases. Germline-derived CDR1 and CDR2 are SGDLS and YYNGEE. J gave up 2 bases and V 4 bases, and 5 bases lay outside the gene matches. The CDR3 is made up of 14 amino acids. CDR3 region: CASSSGLVPYEQYF. CDR3 sequence (DNA): TGTGCCAGCAGCTCGGGACTAGTTCCCTACGAGCAGTACTTC.

Many counts were recorded for this clonotype. The chain is built from TRBV12-3 or TRBV12-4 and TRBJ2-3, with TRBD1 identical over 10 bases. The CDR3 extends over 15 amino acids. Trimming removed 7 bases from V and 2 bases from J; junction bases left unmatched: 6. The CDR3 sequence is CASTQRQGATDTQYF. In nucleotides, the CDR3 is TGTGCCAGCACACAAAGACAGGGGGCCACAGATACGCAGTATTTT.

This clonotype came up a few times. The DNA of the CDR3 is TGCGCCAGCAGCCCGACTAGCGGGGGCCACTACGAGCAGTACTTC. Protein: CASSPTSGGHYEQYF. The genes are TRBV10-2 and TRBJ2-7; TRBD2 matches at 12 bases. The CDR3 has 15 residues. J lost 3 bases, V lost 6 bases, and 6 bases had no gene match. CDR1 is WSHSY, CDR2 SAAADI, per germline.

The genes are TRBV7-9 and TRBJ1-2, with D unclear. CDR3 length: 15 residues. Between the trimmed V and J ends, which lost 5 bases and 4 bases, there was a span of 17 bases. From germline, CDR1 is SEHNR and CDR2 FQNEAQ (reference sequence). The CDR3 coding sequence is TGTGCCAGCAGCCCTCTGTCGGGGTTGGGCTATGGCTACACCTTC. As protein: CASSPLSGLGYGYTF.

This clonotype was observed at least ten times. In DNA, the CDR3 is TGTGCCAGCAGTTCCGGGCCCCGTTATAGCAATCAGCCCCAGCATTTT. Its translation is CASSSGPRYSNQPQHF. The rearrangement links TRBV12-3 or TRBV12-4 to TRBJ1-5, with D unclear. V shed 4 bases and J shed 0 bases, with 13 bases lying between them. The CDR3 covers 16 residues.

The chain recombines TRBV10-3 with TRBJ2-2; TRBD2 matches 7 bases. The germline V gene encodes CDR1 ENHRY and CDR2 SYGVKD. The CDR3 spans 14 residues. Unmatched junction bases numbered 8, after V lost 3 bases and J lost 10 bases. The CDR3: CAISDKGLSEELFF. Here the CDR3 DNA reads TGTGCCATCAGTGATAAGGGACTATCCGAGGAGCTGTTTTTT.

As regards this clonotype: Compared with germline, one end of the junction differs, possibly owing to a read error. The rearrangement uses TRBV5-3 and TRBJ2-7, with TRBD1 matching over 7 bases. TRBV5-3 carries the ORF label, with uncertain function. The length of the CDR3 is 14 residues. CDR3 sequence reads: CASSSGTALYKQYF. In DNA, the CDR3 is TGTGCCAGCAGCTCCGGGACAGCGTTATACAAGCAGTACTTC.

This clonotype was recorded at least ten times. The CDR3 nucleotides read TGCGCCAGCAGTCAATCACGGGCAGGGCATAGTTCCTACGAGCAGTACTTC. This translates into CASSQSRAGHSSYEQYF. V gene TRBV23-1 combines with J gene TRBJ2-7; D might be TRBD1 (5 bases). TRBV23-1 is filed as an ORF, its function uncertain. This CDR3 is built from 17 residues. The V end lost 0 bases, the J end lost 1 base, and 16 bases lay between the germline ends.

At least ten counts were recorded for this clonotype. The chain carries TRBV12-3 or TRBV12-4 and TRBJ1-1; D unresolved. This CDR3 comprises 14 residues. Trimming pared 1 base from V and 1 base from J, leaving 7 bases between. Here the CDR3 reads CASSLEEENTEAFF. In nucleotides, the CDR3 is TGTGCCAGCAGTTTAGAAGAGGAGAACACTGAAGCTTTCTTT.

The chain has TRBV20-1 and TRBJ1-5; D unresolved. Germline V lookup: CDR1 DFQATT, CDR2 SNEGSKA (reference sequence). With 1 base removed from V and 1 base from J, the gap between germline ends came to 8 bases. The CDR3 extends over 14 amino acids. CDR3 sequence: CSARVGVSNQPQHF. In DNA, the CDR3 is TGCAGTGCTAGAGTCGGGGTGAGCAATCAGCCCCAGCATTTT.

In the case of this clonotype: Being one base from a much bigger clone, this may be a read error. This sequence joins TRBV10-3 and TRBJ2-7; 7 bases agree with TRBD2. The germline V gene has CDR1 ENHRY and CDR2 SYGVKD. This CDR3 spans 17 amino acids. The CDR3 DNA reads TGTGCCGTCAGTGTCATCCCCGGGGGAGGGCAAGCCTACGAGCAGTACTTC. It translates to CAVSVIPGGGQAYEQYF.

This clonotype appeared once. Relative to the germline gene, one junction end is altered; a read error may explain this. This chain joins TRBV11-1 and TRBJ1-1, with TRBD1 matching over 11 bases. The germline V gene encodes CDR1 SGHAT and CDR2 FQDESV (reference sequence). The CDR3 is made up of 16 amino acids. CDR3 loop: CASSSGTGGLNTGAFF. Here the CDR3 DNA reads TGTGCCAGCAGCTCCGGGACAGGGGGATTGAACACTGGAGCTTTCTTT.

The table lists this clonotype with many counts. The V and J genes are TRBV27 and TRBJ2-2, with TRBD2 matching 9 bases. Germline lookup yields CDR1 MNHEY and CDR2 SMNVEV (reference sequence). V lost 3 bases, J lost 7 bases, and 9 bases stayed unmatched. CDR3 length: 16 residues. This chain's CDR3 is CASSFRASGEGGELFF. The CDR3 DNA follows: TGTGCCAGCAGTTTCCGGGCTAGCGGGGAAGGCGGGGAGCTGTTTTTT.

On this clonotype: A much larger clonotype is one base distant, so this may be a read error. V gene TRBV9 combines with J gene TRBJ1-1, with D perhaps TRBD1 (6 bases). Looked up from germline, CDR1 is SGDLS and CDR2 is YYNGEE. The CDR3 covers 16 residues. The CDR3 loop is CASSVVDPGGNTKAFF. The CDR3 DNA follows: TGTGCCAGCAGCGTAGTAGATCCGGGGGGCAACACTAAAGCTTTCTTT. The entire variable domain, with the rest obtained from reference TRBV9 and TRBJ1-1, is as follows: DSGVTQTPKHLITATGQRVTLRCSPRSGDLSVYWYQQSLDQGLQFLIQYYNGEERAKGNILERFSAQQFPDLHSELNLSSLELGDSALYFCASSVVDPGGNTKAFFGQGTRLTVV.